This T cell receptor (beta chain) was profiled in a study of cytomegalovirus exposure and HLA in healthy donors. Study observations and caveats: Under in vitro conditions, three CMV-associated chains were confirmed as specific for CMV antigens. It was 164 TCR beta chains that were listed as cytomegalovirus-associated. Subsequent analysis found a tendency for first-cohort TCR clusters to co-occur within the 120 or so validation repertoires.

The table came from immunoSEQ multiplex PCR; TCRdb's copy has only in-frame clones and leaves some out. Of approximately 120,000 clones in the sample, 94% are singletons; the top ten hold less than 1.5%. In the case of this clone: Its antigen is not identified.

Unmatched junction bases numbered 6, after V lost 4 bases and J lost 2 bases. The CDR3 runs 16 residues. Germline assignment: CDR1 SGHRS and CDR2 YFSETQ. It was the roughly 110-subject validation cohort, separate from the approximately 620-subject first cohort, to which the donors belonged. The sample was PBMCs. This clonotype was obtained from a woman between 18 and 29 years old in good health and CMV-seronegative. V gene TRBV5-1 combines with J gene TRBJ2-1; the match to TRBD1 covers 10 bases. CDR3 region: CASSMTGTGAYNEQFF. The CDR3 nucleotides are TGCGCCAGCAGCATGACCGGGACAGGGGCCTACAATGAGCAGTTCTTC.